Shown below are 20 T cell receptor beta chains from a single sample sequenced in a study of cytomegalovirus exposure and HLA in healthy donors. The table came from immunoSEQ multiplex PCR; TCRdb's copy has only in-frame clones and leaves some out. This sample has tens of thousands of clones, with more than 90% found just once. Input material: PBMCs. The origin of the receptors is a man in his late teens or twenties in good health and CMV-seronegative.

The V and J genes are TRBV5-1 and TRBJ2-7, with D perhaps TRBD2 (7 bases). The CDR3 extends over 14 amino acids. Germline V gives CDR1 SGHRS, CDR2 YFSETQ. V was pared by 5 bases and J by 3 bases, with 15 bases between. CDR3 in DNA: TGCGCCAGCAGGGAGGGAGGGGGGATCTACGAGCAGTACTTC. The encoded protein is CASREGGGIYEQYF.

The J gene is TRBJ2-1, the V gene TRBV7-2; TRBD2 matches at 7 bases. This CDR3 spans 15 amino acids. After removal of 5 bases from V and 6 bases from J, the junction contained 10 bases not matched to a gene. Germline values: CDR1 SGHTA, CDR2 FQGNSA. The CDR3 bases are TGTGCCAGCAGCATCGGGGTAGCGGGTGCCAATGAGCAGTTCTTC. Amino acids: CASSIGVAGANEQFF.

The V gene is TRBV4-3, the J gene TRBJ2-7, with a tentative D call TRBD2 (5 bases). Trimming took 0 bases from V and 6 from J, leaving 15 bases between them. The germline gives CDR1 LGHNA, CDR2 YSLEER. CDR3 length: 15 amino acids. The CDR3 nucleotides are TGCGCCAGCAGCCAAGATAGGGCGGGCCCCGGCGAGCAGTACTTC. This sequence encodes CASSQDRAGPGEQYF.

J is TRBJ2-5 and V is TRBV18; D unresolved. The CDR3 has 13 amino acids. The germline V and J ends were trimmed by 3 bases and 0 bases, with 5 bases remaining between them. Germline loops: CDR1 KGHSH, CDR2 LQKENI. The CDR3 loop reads CASSPRDQETQYF. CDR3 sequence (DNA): TGTGCCAGCTCACCCCGGGACCAAGAGACCCAGTACTTC.

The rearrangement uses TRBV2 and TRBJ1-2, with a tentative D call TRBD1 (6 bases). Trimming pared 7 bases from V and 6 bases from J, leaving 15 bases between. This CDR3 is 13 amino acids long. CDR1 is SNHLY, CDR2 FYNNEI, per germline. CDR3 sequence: CASINDRRNGYTF. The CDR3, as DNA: TGTGCCAGCATCAATGACAGGCGGAATGGCTACACCTTC.

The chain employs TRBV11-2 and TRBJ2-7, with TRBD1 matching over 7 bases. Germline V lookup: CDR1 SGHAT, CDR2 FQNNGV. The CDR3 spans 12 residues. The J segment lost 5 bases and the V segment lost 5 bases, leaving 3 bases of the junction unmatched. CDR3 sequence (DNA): TGTGCCAGCAGCGCGACAGGGAACGAGCAGTACTTC. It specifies CASSATGNEQYF. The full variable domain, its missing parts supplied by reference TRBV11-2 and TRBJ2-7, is EAGVAQSPRYKIIEKRQSVAFWCNPISGHATLYWYQQILGQGPKLLIQFQNNGVVDDSQLPKDRFSAERLKGVDSTLKIQPAKLEDSAVYLCASSATGNEQYFGPGTRLTVT.

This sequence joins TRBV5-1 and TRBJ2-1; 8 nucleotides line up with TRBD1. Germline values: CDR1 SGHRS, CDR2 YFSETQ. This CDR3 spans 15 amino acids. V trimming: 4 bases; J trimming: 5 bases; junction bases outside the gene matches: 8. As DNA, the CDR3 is TGCGCCAGCAGCCCCGTGGACAGGGCTGACAATGAGCAGTTCTTC. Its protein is CASSPVDRADNEQFF.

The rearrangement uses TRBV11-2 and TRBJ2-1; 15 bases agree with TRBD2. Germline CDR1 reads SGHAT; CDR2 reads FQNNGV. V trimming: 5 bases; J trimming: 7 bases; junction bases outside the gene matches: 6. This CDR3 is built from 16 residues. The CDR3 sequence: CASSRPGLAGGNEQFF. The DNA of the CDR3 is TGTGCCAGCAGCCGTCCGGGACTAGCGGGAGGTAATGAGCAGTTCTTC.

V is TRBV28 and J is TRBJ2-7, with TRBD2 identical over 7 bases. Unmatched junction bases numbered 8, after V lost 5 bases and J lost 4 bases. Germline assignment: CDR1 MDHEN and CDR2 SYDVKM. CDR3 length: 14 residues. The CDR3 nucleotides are TGTGCCAGCAGTATTGCGGGAGCCTCATACGAGCAGTACTTC. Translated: CASSIAGASYEQYF.

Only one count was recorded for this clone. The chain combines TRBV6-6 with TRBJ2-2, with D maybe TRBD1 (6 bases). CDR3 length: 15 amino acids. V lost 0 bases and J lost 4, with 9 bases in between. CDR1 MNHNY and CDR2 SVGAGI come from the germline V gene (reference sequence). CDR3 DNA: TGTGCCAGCAGTTACTCGAAACAGGGCACCGGGGAGCTGTTTTTT. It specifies CASSYSKQGTGELFF.

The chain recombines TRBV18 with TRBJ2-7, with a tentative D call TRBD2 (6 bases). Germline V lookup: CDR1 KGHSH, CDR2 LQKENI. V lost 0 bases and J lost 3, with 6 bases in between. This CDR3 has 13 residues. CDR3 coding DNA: TGTGCCAGCTCACCACCTAGCGGCTACGAGCAGTACTTC. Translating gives CASSPPSGYEQYF.

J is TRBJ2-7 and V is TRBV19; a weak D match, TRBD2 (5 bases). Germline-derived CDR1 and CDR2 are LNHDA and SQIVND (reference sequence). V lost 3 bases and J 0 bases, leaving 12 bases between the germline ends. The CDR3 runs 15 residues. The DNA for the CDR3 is TGTGCCAGTAGTATCTCGCTAGCAGGCTCCTACGAGCAGTACTTC. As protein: CASSISLAGSYEQYF.

Here the CDR3 reads CASMAEGRAGELFF. The CDR3 DNA is TGTGCCAGCATGGCGGAGGGCCGGGCCGGGGAGCTGTTTTTT. The genes are TRBV10-3 and TRBJ2-2; TRBD2 might be the D (6 bases). This CDR3 has 14 amino acids. Germline values: CDR1 ENHRY, CDR2 SYGVKD. Trimming pared 10 bases from V and 6 bases from J, leaving 18 bases between.

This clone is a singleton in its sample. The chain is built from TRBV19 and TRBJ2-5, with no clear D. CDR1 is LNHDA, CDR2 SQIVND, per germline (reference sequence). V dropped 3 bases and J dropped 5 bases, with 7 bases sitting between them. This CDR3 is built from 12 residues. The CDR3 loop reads CASSIPQETQYF. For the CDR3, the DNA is TGTGCCAGTAGTATCCCCCAGGAGACCCAGTACTTC.

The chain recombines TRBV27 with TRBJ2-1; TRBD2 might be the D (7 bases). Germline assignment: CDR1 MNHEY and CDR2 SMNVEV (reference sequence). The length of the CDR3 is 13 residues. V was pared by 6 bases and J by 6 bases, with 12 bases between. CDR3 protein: CASSPRGANEQFF. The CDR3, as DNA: TGTGCCAGCAGCCCCCGGGGGGCCAATGAGCAGTTCTTC.

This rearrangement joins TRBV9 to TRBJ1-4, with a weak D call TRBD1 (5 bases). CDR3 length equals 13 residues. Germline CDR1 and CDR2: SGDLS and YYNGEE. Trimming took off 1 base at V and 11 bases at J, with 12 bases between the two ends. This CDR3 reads CASSVQPEGKLFF. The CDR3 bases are TGTGCCAGCAGCGTACAGCCGGAGGGGAAACTGTTTTTT.

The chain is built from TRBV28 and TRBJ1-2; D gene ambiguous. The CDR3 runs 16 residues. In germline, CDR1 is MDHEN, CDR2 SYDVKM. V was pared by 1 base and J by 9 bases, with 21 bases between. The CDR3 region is CASSLSPLRSGGSYTF. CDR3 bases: TGTGCCAGCAGTTTATCCCCCCTCAGGTCGGGAGGAAGCTACACCTTC.

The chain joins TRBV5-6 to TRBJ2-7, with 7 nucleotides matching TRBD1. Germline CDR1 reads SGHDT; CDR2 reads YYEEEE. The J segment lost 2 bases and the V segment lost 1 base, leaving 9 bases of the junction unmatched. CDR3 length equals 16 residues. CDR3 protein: CASSLSGWTGTYEQYF. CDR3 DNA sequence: TGTGCCAGCAGCTTGTCTGGGTGGACAGGAACCTACGAGCAGTACTTC.

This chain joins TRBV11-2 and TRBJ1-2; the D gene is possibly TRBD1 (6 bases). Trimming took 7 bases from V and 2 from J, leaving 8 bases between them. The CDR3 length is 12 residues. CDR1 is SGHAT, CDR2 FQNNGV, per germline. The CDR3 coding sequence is TGTGCCAGCACTGGACAGAACTATGGCTACACCTTC. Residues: CASTGQNYGYTF.

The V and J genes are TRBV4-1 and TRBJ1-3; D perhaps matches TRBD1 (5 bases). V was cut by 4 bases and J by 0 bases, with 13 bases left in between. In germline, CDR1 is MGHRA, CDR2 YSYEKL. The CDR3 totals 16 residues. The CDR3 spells CASSPSRQTSGNTIYF. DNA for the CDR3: TGCGCCAGCAGCCCTTCCCGACAGACCTCTGGAAACACCATATATTTT.